This entry lists 10 T cell receptor beta chains sequenced from one sample in a study of cytomegalovirus exposure and HLA in healthy donors. Profiling relied on immunoSEQ multiplex PCR, and the TCRdb table lists in-frame clones only, not all of them. The table records under 150,000 clones, just over 90% of them present only once. Input material: PBMCs. The receptors here all came from a man between 18 and 35 years old in good health and CMV-seronegative.

The chain carries TRBV5-1 and TRBJ2-7, with TRBD1 as a possible D gene (5 bases). The CDR3 has 16 amino acids. CDR1 and CDR2 from the germline V gene are SGHRS and YFSETQ. V was clipped by 4 bases and J by 3 bases, with 20 bases between them. CDR3 DNA sequence: TGCGCCAGCAGCGCCCAGGGATTTGAAGTTGGCTACGAGCAGTACTTC. This gives the protein CASSAQGFEVGYEQYF.

The gene calls are TRBV7-9 and TRBJ1-1, with 7 bases fitting TRBD1. Trimming removed 5 bases from V and 2 bases from J; junction bases left unmatched: 5. In germline, CDR1 is SEHNR, CDR2 FQNEAQ (reference sequence). CDR3 size: 14 residues. DNA for the CDR3: TGTGCCAGCAGCCTACAGGGGAGAAACACTGAAGCTTTCTTT. Its protein is CASSLQGRNTEAFF.

This rearrangement joins TRBV9 to TRBJ2-3, with D maybe TRBD2 (5 bases). The CDR3 is 13 residues long. V lost 4 bases to trimming and J lost 6 bases, with 12 bases between them. Per germline, CDR1 SGDLS and CDR2 YYNGEE. The CDR3 DNA reads as TGTGCCAGCAGCCCCCTGAGGAGGGATACGCAGTATTTT. Its translation is CASSPLRRDTQYF.

V gene TRBV19 combines with J gene TRBJ1-3, with TRBD1 matching over 7 bases. The CDR3 length is 17 residues. J gave up 1 base and V 5 bases, and 11 bases lay outside the gene matches. Germline loops: CDR1 LNHDA, CDR2 SQIVND (reference sequence). CDR3 nucleotide sequence: TGTGCCAGTAGTTTTAGGACAGGAACCTCTTCTGGAAACACCATATATTTT. Protein product: CASSFRTGTSSGNTIYF.

J is TRBJ2-5 and V is TRBV5-8, with no clear D. Trimming stripped 0 bases from V and 2 bases from J, with 14 bases between. Germline V gene sequence: CDR1 SGHTS, CDR2 YDEGEE. The CDR3 totals 16 residues. CDR3 amino acids: CASSLARHSFQETQYF. The CDR3 bases are TGTGCCAGCAGCTTGGCCAGGCACTCCTTTCAAGAGACCCAGTACTTC.

The chain uses TRBV13 and TRBJ1-2; 9 bases agree with TRBD1. The CDR3 contains 14 residues. The V gene end was trimmed by 3 bases and the J gene end by 5 bases; junction bases not matched to a gene: 4. The germline V gene has CDR1 PRHDT and CDR2 FYEKMQ (reference sequence). For the CDR3, the DNA is TGTGCCAGCAGCTTTGGCGACAGGGGGTATGGCTACACCTTC. Translation: CASSFGDRGYGYTF.

V and J are TRBV18 and TRBJ1-2; 8 bases are a match to TRBD1. The CDR3 contains 16 residues. Germline-derived CDR1 and CDR2 are KGHSH and LQKENI. V dropped 5 bases and J dropped 4; count of bases not matched to a gene: 12. CDR3 in DNA: TGTGCCAGCTCAGCGAGGGACAGGCCTGATGGCTATGGCTACACCTTC. Protein sequence: CASSARDRPDGYGYTF.

The chain employs TRBV6-1 and TRBJ2-4, with 8 nucleotides matching TRBD1. V lost 1 base, J lost 0 bases, and 17 bases stayed unmatched. CDR3 size: 21 residues. In germline, CDR1 is MNHNS, CDR2 SASEGT. The CDR3 loop reads CASSEVYEFQGAGLAKNIQYF. CDR3 coding DNA: TGTGCCAGCAGTGAAGTGTATGAGTTTCAGGGGGCTGGATTAGCCAAAAACATTCAGTACTTC.

This sequence joins TRBV28 and TRBJ1-2; TRBD1 matches at 7 bases. This CDR3 is 14 amino acids long. Germline-derived CDR1 and CDR2 are MDHEN and SYDVKM. V was pared by 3 bases and J by 7 bases, with 8 bases of the junction left unmatched. CDR3 protein: CASSFPGQYGGYTF. CDR3 coding DNA: TGTGCCAGCAGTTTCCCGGGACAGTATGGTGGCTACACCTTC.

The chain is built from TRBV25-1 and TRBJ2-5, with a weak D call TRBD1 (5 bases). Trimming removed 4 bases from V and 4 bases from J, with 13 bases in between. This CDR3 spans 14 amino acids. Germline assignment: CDR1 MGHDK and CDR2 SYGVNS. The CDR3 DNA is TGTGCCAGCAGTGTAAATGACAGAGGAGAGACCCAGTACTTC. Its protein product is CASSVNDRGETQYF.